The next 10 T cell receptor beta chains were all read from a single sample in a study of control samples from healthy donors and cancer patients. TCRdb's copy holds only in-frame clones and misses some; the assay was immunoSEQ multiplex PCR. The sample has 75,000 to 95,000 clones, 90% seen once. The sample taken for sequencing was blood. These receptors were collected from a woman younger than 35 in good health.

The V and J genes are TRBV3-1 (or the pseudogene TRBV3-2) and TRBJ2-5, with TRBD1 identical over 7 bases. The CDR3 is 14 amino acids. The V gene's germline CDR1 is LGHDT and CDR2 YNNKEL (reference sequence). V was clipped by 4 bases and J by 5 bases; unmatched bases: 7. CDR3 protein: CASSPTGPGETQYF. The CDR3 DNA follows: TGTGCCAGCAGCCCGACAGGGCCCGGCGAGACCCAGTACTTC.

The rearrangement links TRBV11-3 to TRBJ2-3; 7 bases align to TRBD1. J was trimmed by 15 bases and V by 5 bases; bases with no gene match: 14. The CDR3 spans 13 residues. Germline CDR1 reads SGHNT; CDR2 reads YENEEA. CDR3 coding DNA: TGTGCCAGCAGCCAAGGTGGGGACAGCCCAATCTATTTT. Translating it yields CASSQGGDSPIYF.

The V gene is TRBV23-1, the J gene TRBJ2-1; 7 bases fit TRBD2. TRBV23-1 is designated an ORF whose function remains uncertain. V was pared by 4 bases and J by 8 bases, with 17 bases of the junction left unmatched. The CDR3 sequence is 17 residues long. The CDR3 nucleotides are TGCGCCAGCAGTCCCCCCCCACCGGGGGGACTTCAAGATGAGCAGTTCTTC. It specifies CASSPPPPGGLQDEQFF.

The rearrangement links TRBV7-2 to TRBJ1-4; no clear D gene. Trimming removed 5 bases at V and 2 bases at J, with 12 bases between. Per the germline V gene, CDR1 is SGHTA and CDR2 is FQGNSA. The CDR3 contains 15 residues. CDR3 protein: CASSGSSTTNEKLFF. CDR3 DNA: TGTGCCAGCAGCGGGAGCAGTACCACTAATGAAAAACTGTTTTTT.

This clone occurred a few times. The rearrangement links TRBV6-5 to TRBJ2-3; D is uncertain. This CDR3 spans 14 amino acids. Germline V lookup: CDR1 MNHEY, CDR2 SVGAGI. Trimming took 7 bases from V and 6 from J, leaving 17 bases between them. In DNA, the CDR3 is TGTGCCAGCAAGACGATCCTAGGCGAGGATACGCAGTATTTT. Amino acid sequence: CASKTILGEDTQYF.

The V and J genes are TRBV27 and TRBJ2-2; D may correspond to TRBD1 or TRBD2 (5 bases each). Trimming pared 5 bases from V and 4 bases from J, leaving 11 bases between. The CDR3 covers 14 residues. The germline V gene has CDR1 MNHEY and CDR2 SMNVEV (reference sequence). The CDR3 is CASSPLGTTGELFF. CDR3 coding DNA: TGTGCCAGCAGTCCACTTGGGACCACCGGGGAGCTGTTTTTT.

The rearrangement links TRBV2 to TRBJ2-5; a weak D match, TRBD2 (6 bases). CDR3 size: 12 residues. Germline V gene data show CDR1 as SNHLY and CDR2 as FYNNEI. With 10 bases removed from V and 1 base from J, the gap between germline ends came to 10 bases. CDR3: CATSGSQETQYF. The CDR3 bases are TGTGCCACGTCCGGGAGCCAAGAGACCCAGTACTTC. Full variable domain (missing parts from reference TRBV2 and TRBJ2-5): EPEVTQTPSHQVTQMGQEVILRCVPISNHLYFYWYRQILGQKVEFLVSFYNNEISEKSEIFDDQFSVERPDGSNFTLKIRSTKLEDSAMYFCATSGSQETQYFGPGTRLLVL.

Only one count was recorded for this clone. V is TRBV4-1 and J is TRBJ2-1, with D hard to call. V lost 0 bases and J lost 4, with 13 bases in between. The CDR3 loop spans 16 amino acids. Looked up from germline, CDR1 is MGHRA and CDR2 is YSYEKL. The CDR3 nucleotides read TGCGCCAGCAGCCAAGAAAGGGATGGCGTTTACAATGAGCAGTTCTTC. Translation: CASSQERDGVYNEQFF.

The V call is TRBV14, the J call TRBJ2-3, with 7 bases identical to TRBD2. Germline lookup yields CDR1 SGHDN and CDR2 FVKESK. V dropped 1 base and J dropped 8; count of bases not matched to a gene: 12. The CDR3 contains 16 residues. CDR3 sequence reads: CASSQANRDYLFTQYF. For the CDR3, the DNA is TGTGCCAGCAGCCAAGCGAACCGGGACTACCTTTTTACGCAGTATTTT.

This chain connects TRBV2 to TRBJ2-7, with 7 positions matching TRBD2. Trimming cost V 6 bases and J 4 bases; bases outside gene matches: 15. Germline V CDR1 and CDR2: SNHLY, FYNNEI. CDR3 length: 16 residues. Here the CDR3 DNA reads TGTGCCAGCAGAAACCCCGGGACTATGACTTTGTACGAGCAGTACTTC. Its translation: CASRNPGTMTLYEQYF. Full variable domain (outside the CDR3, taken from reference TRBV2 and TRBJ2-7): EPEVTQTPSHQVTQMGQEVILRCVPISNHLYFYWYRQILGQKVEFLVSFYNNEISEKSEIFDDQFSVERPDGSNFTLKIRSTKLEDSAMYFCASRNPGTMTLYEQYFGPGTRLTVT.